Sequencing of this T cell receptor (beta chain) was carried out in a study of post-analysis software for immune sequencing data. Whole-study context: Relapsing-remitting, secondary progressive and progressive-relapsing forms made up the multiple sclerosis disease courses. Study results and caveats: Compared with controls, patients had more of about 5 TRBV segments, including TRBV5-6, TRBV5-1 and TRBV20-1. Among multiple sclerosis patients, normalized Chao1 diversity was significantly below that of controls.

This clonotype was seen more than once but under ten times. Its antigen is undetermined. Incorporated into the TCR beta cDNA libraries were unique molecular identifiers, which served to reduce PCR and sequencing biases. About 540,000 cDNA molecules were obtained from roughly 1.1 to 9.2 million T cells. TCRdb re-derived calls from the PCR reads in MiXCR, one entry per CDR3 protein. Here the sample spans approximately 730,000 distinct CDR3 sequences, 25% to 30% being singletons. The CDR3 totals 9 residues. Germline CDR1 reads SQVTM; CDR2 reads ANQGSEA. The V gene lost 7 bases and the J gene lost 11 bases, with 11 bases spanning the gap.

This chain joins TRBV29-1 and TRBJ1-1, with D unclear. The sample taken for sequencing was blood. The clonotype was recovered from a girl aged 10-17 years with multiple sclerosis. CDR3 protein: CSAGGVAFF. The CDR3 DNA follows: TGCAGCGCTGGAGGTGTGGCTTTCTTT. The full variable domain, its missing parts supplied by reference TRBV29-1 and TRBJ1-1, is SAVISQKPSRDICQRGTSLTIQCQVDSQVTMMFWYRQQPGQSLTLIATANQGSEATYESGFVIDKFPISRPNLTFSTLTVSNMSPEDSSIYLCSAGGVAFFGQGTRLTVV.